A selection of T cell receptor beta chains follows, all from one sample in a study of T cell repertoires in cytomegalovirus infection. For these receptors, no antigen is known. TCRdb reanalysed the reads using MiXCR and keeps one entry per CDR3 protein. This table holds about 700,000 distinct CDR3 sequences, roughly 33% found once. Sequenced material: cultured PBMCs, taken from culture after CMV antigen stimulation. The receptors here all came from a human donor in good health (CMV status not recorded). Some clones in this sample may be carry-over from other donors' samples. The CDR3 runs from the conserved cysteine through the conserved F or W. The D gene is left open where the match is weak. The size entry is marked missing in some rows and otherwise reads once, few, many or a size class.

J gene,clone size,V gene,D gene,CDR3 DNA,CDR3 protein
TRBJ2-3,NA,TRBV6-1,NA,TGTGCCAGCAGTTTAACAGGGTATGGGGGGTATGGCACAGATACGCAGTATTTT,CASSLTGYGGYGTDTQYF
TRBJ2-7,few,TRBV6-2/TRBV6-3,NA,TGTGCCAGCAGAACCAGGGTACACGAGCAGTACTTC,CASRTRVHEQYF
TRBJ2-7,few,TRBV5-6,NA,TGTGCCAGCAGCTTTTGGGGCGACGAGCAGTACTTC,CASSFWGDEQYF
TRBJ1-1,NA,TRBV20-1,NA,TGCAGTGCTTTCAAAGTCCAGAACACTGAAGCTTTCTTT,CSAFKVQNTEAFF
TRBJ1-1,many,TRBV6-6,TRBD1,TGTGCCAGCAGCTCCCTCGGGGGACAGACCAGAGAAGCTTTCTTT,CASSSLGGQTREAFF
TRBJ2-5,many,TRBV4-2,TRBD1,TGTGCCAGCAGCCAAGATTGGGGACAGGGTCAAGAGACCCAGTACTTC,CASSQDWGQGQETQYF
TRBJ1-1,NA,TRBV30,NA,TGTGCCTGGACCGGCGCCCCTAACACTGAAGCTTTCTTT,CAWTGAPNTEAFF
TRBJ2-3,once,TRBV11-2,NA,TGTGCCAGCAGCTTAAATAGAGTGGCTTCGGCGCAGTATTTT,CASSLNRVASAQYF
TRBJ1-3,many,TRBV7-2,TRBD1,TGTGCCAGCAGCTTAGCGAGGAGACAGGGGGAATACACCATATATTTT,CASSLARRQGEYTIYF
TRBJ1-1,NA,TRBV7-6,NA,TGTGCCAGCAGCCGGGGCCAGGGGATGAACACTGAAGCTTTCTTT,CASSRGQGMNTEAFF
TRBJ1-2,NA,TRBV20-1,NA,TGCAGTGCTACACAGGGCCTGCCTGGCTACACCTTC,CSATQGLPGYTF
TRBJ1-1,NA,TRBV12-3/TRBV12-4,TRBD1,TGTGCCAGCAGTTCCTGGACAGGGTTTGGCACTGAAGCTTTCTTT,CASSSWTGFGTEAFF
TRBJ1-4,NA,TRBV28,TRBD1,TGTGCCAGTAAGGGACAGGGGAATGAAAAACTGTTTTTT,CASKGQGNEKLFF
TRBJ2-3,NA,TRBV6-5,TRBD1,TGTGCCAGCAGTTACAGGACAGGCACGCAGTATTTT,CASSYRTGTQYF
TRBJ1-4,many,TRBV6-1,NA,TGTGCCAGCAGTGCCAGGGTAACTGATGAAAAACTGTTTTTT,CASSARVTDEKLFF
TRBJ1-3,NA,TRBV12-3/TRBV12-4,TRBD1,TGTGCCAGCAGACCGACAGGGCCAGGAAACACCATATATTTT,CASRPTGPGNTIYF
TRBJ1-5,NA,TRBV12-3/TRBV12-4,NA,TGTGCCAGCAGTTTGTGGGACGTAAATCAGCCCCAGCATTTT,CASSLWDVNQPQHF
TRBJ2-3,NA,TRBV20-1,NA,TGCAGTGCGAAGGGGGGCCGCTATCAACGAACCACAGATACGCAGTATTTT,CSAKGGRYQRTTDTQYF
TRBJ2-2,few,TRBV7-2,TRBD2,TGTGCCAGCAGCCCCTATGGGAGGGGCGGGGAGCTGTTTTTT,CASSPYGRGGELFF
TRBJ1-4,NA,TRBV19,NA,TGTGCCAGTAAAAGAGCGTTTAATGAAAAACTGTTTTTT,CASKRAFNEKLFF
TRBJ1-5,NA,TRBV7-9,NA,TGTGCCAGCAGCATAGGCGGGGGCCGCACGGGGAATCAGCCCCAGCATTTT,CASSIGGGRTGNQPQHF
TRBJ1-1,few,TRBV28,NA,TGTGCCAGCAGTTTTCGGCACACTGAAGCTTTCTTT,CASSFRHTEAFF
TRBJ2-7,few,TRBV7-6,TRBD2,TGTGCCAGCAGCTTAAGTCTAGCGGGACTGTCGGAGCAGTACTTC,CASSLSLAGLSEQYF
TRBJ2-1,many,TRBV7-2,NA,TGTGCCAGCAGCTTAGAGGGGACAAATAACAATGAGCAGTTCTTC,CASSLEGTNNNEQFF
TRBJ2-5,NA,TRBV10-2,TRBD1,TGCGCCAGCAGTGAGATGCGCCCAGGGGGTCAAGAGACCCAGTACTTC,CASSEMRPGGQETQYF
TRBJ2-1,few,TRBV12-3/TRBV12-4,TRBD2,TGTGCCAGCAGTTTCCGAGCGGGGGGGATTGAGCAGTTCTTC,CASSFRAGGIEQFF